A selection of T cell receptor beta chains follows, all from one sample in a study of T cell responses to AZD1222 COVID-19 vaccine. The assay was immunoSEQ multiplex PCR, and TCRdb's table has in-frame clones only and misses some. The sample holds 110,000 to 150,000 clones, 85% to 95% seen once. The specimen comprised peripheral blood, sampled on day 0 of AZD1222 vaccination. These receptors were obtained from an adult in good health. Both conserved end residues are part of each CDR3. The order of the fields is J gene, clone size, D gene, V gene, CDR3 protein, CDR3 DNA. The D gene is left open where the match is weak. The size entry is marked missing in some rows and otherwise reads once, few, many or a size class.

>TRBJ1-4|once|.|TRBV5-1
CASSLDREGEKLFF
TGCGCCAGCAGCTTGGACAGGGAAGGCGAAAAACTGTTTTTT
>TRBJ1-6|.|TRBD1|TRBV11-3
CASSVQGANSPLHF
TGTGCCAGCAGCGTCCAGGGGGCTAATTCACCCCTCCACTTT
>TRBJ1-1|.|.|TRBV6-5
CASSYSILGGYTEAFF
TGTGCCAGCAGTTACTCGATTCTGGGCGGCTACACTGAAGCTTTCTTT
>TRBJ2-5|.|TRBD1|TRBV5-1
CASSSMGQEATQYF
TGCGCCAGCAGCTCCATGGGACAGGAGGCGACCCAGTACTTC
>TRBJ1-2|.|TRBD1|TRBV2
CASREGGAWDYGYTF
TGTGCCAGCAGGGAAGGGGGCGCGTGGGACTATGGCTACACCTTC
>TRBJ2-5|.|.|TRBV5-1
CASSLSEGRETQYF
TGCGCCAGCAGCTTGTCTGAAGGTCGAGAGACCCAGTACTTC
>TRBJ1-2|once|.|TRBV6-5
CASSYSSTLGYTF
TGTGCCAGCAGTTACTCTTCCACTCTCGGCTACACCTTC
>TRBJ2-7|.|TRBD1|TRBV4-1
CASSQAQGVHEQYF
TGCGCCAGCAGCCAAGCGCAGGGGGTACACGAGCAGTACTTC
>TRBJ1-2|.|.|TRBV10-3
CAISEDRADGYTF
TGTGCCATCAGTGAGGACAGAGCGGATGGCTACACCTTC
>TRBJ1-2|.|.|TRBV30
CAWSAGGYGYTF
TGTGCCTGGAGCGCCGGGGGATATGGCTACACCTTC
>TRBJ2-2|.|.|TRBV30
CAWSVPGVVAGELFF
TGTGCCTGGAGTGTACCTGGGGTCGTAGCCGGGGAGCTGTTTTTT
>TRBJ2-3|.|TRBD2|TRBV6-2/TRBV6-3
CASSFASGGPSYMSDTQYF
TGTGCCAGCAGTTTCGCAAGCGGGGGGCCGTCCTATATGTCAGATACGCAGTATTTT
>TRBJ2-7|.|.|TRBV7-8
CASSLGVGGASTYEQYF
TGTGCCAGCAGCTTAGGGGTTGGGGGGGCGAGCACTTACGAGCAGTACTTC
>TRBJ1-6|.|.|TRBV7-3
CASSLTGGGNSPLHF
TGTGCCAGCAGCTTAACTGGGGGAGGGAATTCACCCCTCCACTTT
>TRBJ2-2|.|TRBD2|TRBV4-3
CASSQEILAGGRETGELFF
TGCGCCAGCAGCCAAGAAATTCTCGCGGGGGGGCGGGAGACCGGGGAGCTGTTTTTT
>TRBJ1-1|.|.|TRBV10-2
CASTEVDTEAFF
TGCGCCAGCACAGAAGTGGACACTGAAGCTTTCTTT
>TRBJ2-3|.|TRBD1|TRBV19
CASSMRQGSTDTQYF
TGTGCCAGTAGTATGAGACAGGGAAGCACAGATACGCAGTATTTT
>TRBJ1-5|.|.|TRBV5-1
CASSLGGGDNQPQHF
TGCGCCAGCAGCTTGGGAGGGGGAGATAATCAGCCCCAGCATTTT
>TRBJ2-1|.|.|TRBV7-9
CASSLTTVYNEQFF
TGTGCCAGCAGCTTAACTACAGTATACAATGAGCAGTTCTTC
>TRBJ1-1|.|.|TRBV6-6
CASSYARGTEAFF
TGTGCCAGCAGTTACGCAAGGGGCACTGAAGCTTTCTTT
>TRBJ1-5|.|.|TRBV7-9
CASSLDRFNNQPQHF
TGTGCCAGCAGCTTAGACAGGTTCAACAATCAGCCCCAGCATTTT
>TRBJ2-5|.|.|TRBV12-3/TRBV12-4
CASSFRETQYF
TGTGCCAGCAGTTTTAGAGAGACCCAGTACTTC
>TRBJ1-1|.|.|TRBV6-2/TRBV6-3
CASSPTRAEAFF
TGTGCCAGCAGCCCGACGAGGGCTGAAGCTTTCTTT
>TRBJ1-4|.|TRBD1|TRBV6-6
CAGQRTGGAKKLFF
TGTGCCGGTCAGAGGACAGGGGGCGCGAAAAAACTGTTTTTT
>TRBJ1-2|.|.|TRBV29-1
CSVSAHNYGYTF
TGCAGCGTTAGCGCCCACAACTATGGCTACACCTTC
>TRBJ1-6|.|.|TRBV15
CATRTTGAGSYNSPLHF
TGTGCCACCAGAACGACAGGTGCCGGGTCCTATAATTCACCCCTCCACTTT
>TRBJ1-6|.|TRBD1|TRBV30
CACEGQHNSPLHF
TGTGCCTGCGAGGGACAGCATAATTCACCCCTCCACTTT
>TRBJ2-3|.|TRBD2|TRBV5-1
CASCVGLVSSDTQYF
TGCGCCAGCTGCGTTGGACTAGTCTCATCGGATACGCAGTATTTT
>TRBJ1-2|.|.|TRBV12-3/TRBV12-4
CASSPGQGSGYTF
TGTGCCAGCAGCCCCGGGCAGGGCAGTGGCTACACCTTC
>TRBJ2-1|once|.|TRBV9
CASSGGGVNEQFF
TGTGCCAGCAGCGGCGGTGGGGTTAATGAGCAGTTCTTC
>TRBJ2-5|.|.|TRBV27
CASSKETQYF
TGTGCCAGCAGTAAAGAGACCCAGTACTTC
>TRBJ1-2|.|.|TRBV27
CASSSGSEIKGGYTF
TGTGCCAGCAGTTCCGGATCCGAAATCAAGGGGGGCTACACCTTC
>TRBJ1-6|few|TRBD1|TRBV19
CASSIHSKGQSPLHF
TGTGCCAGTAGTATACACTCGAAGGGACAGTCACCCCTCCACTTT
>TRBJ1-5|once|.|TRBV6-5
CASSYSSTGQQPQHF
TGTGCCAGCAGTTACTCGAGTACAGGGCAGCAGCCCCAGCATTTT
>TRBJ2-3|.|TRBD2|TRBV19
CASSSGLAGTQYF
TGTGCCAGTAGTTCGGGACTAGCGGGGACCCAGTATTTT
>TRBJ2-5|.|TRBD2|TRBV14
CASSPDPWSGTRLDVQETQYF
TGTGCCAGCAGCCCCGACCCGTGGAGCGGGACCCGTTTAGATGTGCAAGAGACCCAGTACTTC
>TRBJ1-1|once|TRBD1|TRBV7-2
CASSVDRVDTEAFF
TGTGCCAGCAGCGTCGACAGGGTTGACACTGAAGCTTTCTTT
>TRBJ1-2|once|.|TRBV19
CASSIGDRQAYGYTF
TGTGCCAGTAGTATAGGAGATCGGCAGGCCTATGGCTACACCTTC
>TRBJ2-7|.|.|TRBV20-1
CSASKETYEQYF
TGCAGTGCTAGTAAGGAGACGTACGAGCAGTACTTC
>TRBJ1-2|.|.|TRBV30
CARGGRTYGYTF
TGTGCCAGGGGGGGGCGGACCTATGGCTACACCTTC
>TRBJ2-1|.|TRBD2|TRBV9
CASSHPRSGGAHEQFF
TGTGCCAGCAGCCACCCTAGGAGCGGGGGGGCACATGAGCAGTTCTTC
>TRBJ2-7|.|.|TRBV4-1
CASSSRFKDEQYF
TGCGCCAGCAGTTCCAGGTTTAAGGACGAGCAGTACTTC
>TRBJ2-1|.|.|TRBV5-1
CASTSGGYNEQFF
TGCGCCAGCACCTCAGGTGGTTACAATGAGCAGTTCTTC
>TRBJ1-2|.|.|TRBV5-1
CASSPTEGGFGYTF
TGCGCCAGCAGCCCAACCGAAGGTGGGTTTGGCTACACCTTC
>TRBJ1-1|.|TRBD1|TRBV9
CASSVAGGRVFF
TGTGCCAGCAGCGTAGCAGGGGGCAGGGTTTTCTTT
>TRBJ1-4|.|.|TRBV5-4
CASSLRGINEKLFF
TGTGCCAGCAGCCTGCGAGGGATTAATGAAAAACTGTTTTTT
>TRBJ1-2|few|.|TRBV7-9
CASSPTGPYGQSYGYTF
TGTGCCAGCAGCCCGACAGGACCCTATGGACAGTCCTATGGCTACACCTTC
>TRBJ2-1|.|.|TRBV11-3
CASSLEGGSYNEQFF
TGTGCCAGCAGCTTAGAAGGGGGGTCCTACAATGAGCAGTTCTTC
>TRBJ1-1|.|.|TRBV5-4
CASSLVPTTTKAFF
TGTGCCAGCAGCTTGGTACCCACGACAACCAAAGCTTTCTTT
>TRBJ1-1|.|.|TRBV28
CASSFGWAVTEAFF
TGTGCCAGCAGTTTTGGGTGGGCGGTCACTGAAGCTTTCTTT
>TRBJ1-3|.|.|TRBV3-1/TRBV3-2
CASSQDLWGGFGNTIYF
TGTGCCAGCAGCCAAGATCTTTGGGGGGGGTTTGGAAACACCATATATTTT